This entry describes one TCR beta chain. Antigen specificity is unknown. The data stem from a study of T cell responses to AZD1222 COVID-19 vaccine. Findings and limits, study-wide: Just a handful of AZD1222 recipients tested seropositive at baseline. Donor demographics were predominantly white British with a female majority; clonal diversity may be underestimated. The study reported that nearly half of spike-specific TCRs target unmutated variant regions. Increases in Spike-specific TCR breadth and depth were seen after two AZD1222 doses.

V was cut by 10 bases and J by 2 bases, with 12 bases left in between. CDR1 and CDR2 from the germline V gene are WSHSY and SAAADI. This CDR3 is built from 13 residues. TCRdb's copy holds only in-frame clones and misses some; the assay was immunoSEQ multiplex PCR. The sample gives more than 100,000 clones, 87% of which show up once; approximately 10% is in the top ten. V is TRBV10-2 and J is TRBJ1-5, with D maybe TRBD1 (6 bases). The sample was peripheral blood, taken on day 0 of AZD1222 vaccination. This receptor was obtained from an adult in good health. DNA of the CDR3: TGCGCCACCGAACAGGGTCGCAATCAGCCCCAGCATTTT. This codes for CATEQGRNQPQHF.